The clone carrying this TCR beta chain was seen once. The antigen is not known. Profiled with immunoSEQ multiplex PCR; TCRdb holds only in-frame clones, not every one. Altogether about 160,000 clones are present, about nine tenths being singletons, with the ten largest covering around 5.2%. The sample comes from a study of T cell responses to AZD1222 COVID-19 vaccine. Findings and caveats of the study: The study sampled repertoires only after the peak T cell response. The study found vaccine-associated CD4 TCRs spanning spike, dominant at 160-218 and 743-854. A reported finding is that nearly half of spike-specific TCRs target unmutated variant regions.

This TCR came from an adult in good health. Material: peripheral blood, obtained on day 0 of AZD1222 vaccination.

The CDR3 nucleotides read TGTGCCACCAGCAGGGAGATGGACATCACCTATGGCTACACCTTC. It yields the protein CATSREMDITYGYTF. This chain connects TRBV15 to TRBJ1-2, with D possibly matching TRBD1 (5 bases). Trimming took 3 bases from V and 4 from J, leaving 15 bases between them. Germline V gene sequence: CDR1 LNHNV, CDR2 YYDKDF (reference sequence). The CDR3 length is 15 residues.